The next 21 T cell receptor beta chains were all read from a single sample in a study of OX40 agonist ivuxolimab in advanced cancers. Repertoires were generated with immunoSEQ multiplex PCR, while TCRdb's copy carries only in-frame clones and drops some. The sample shows more than 60,000 clones, roughly nine tenths of them seen only once. The sample here was CD4+ or CD8+ T cells sorted from blood, taken in a trial of the OX40 agonist ivuxolimab. These receptors all stem from an adult with an advanced solid tumor such as melanoma, head and neck, liver or kidney cancer.

The chain employs TRBV18 and TRBJ2-7, with 7 bases that match TRBD1. CDR3 length equals 16 residues. V lost 4 bases and J lost 2; bases outside the gene matches: 11. The V gene's germline CDR1 is KGHSH and CDR2 LQKENI. The DNA of the CDR3 is TGTGCCAGCTCACTCGCTATCGGACAGGAGACCTACGAGCAGTACTTC. This codes for CASSLAIGQETYEQYF.

The rearrangement links TRBV7-2 to TRBJ1-2, with D tentatively TRBD1 (6 bases). In germline, CDR1 is SGHTA, CDR2 FQGNSA. The CDR3 contains 13 residues. Trimming cost V 2 bases and J 8 bases, with 12 bases left between them. CDR3 DNA sequence: TGTGCCAGCAGCTTATCCGGACAGTGGGGCTACACCTTC. This encodes CASSLSGQWGYTF.

The chain combines TRBV7-2 with TRBJ2-1, with 7 bases identical to TRBD2. CDR1 is SGHTA, CDR2 FQGNSA, per germline. The J segment lost 7 bases and the V segment lost 5 bases, leaving 14 bases of the junction unmatched. The length of the CDR3 is 16 residues. The CDR3 sequence: CASSPGRGSLVNEQFF. As DNA, the CDR3 is TGTGCCAGCAGCCCCGGCCGCGGGAGTTTGGTGAATGAGCAGTTCTTC. The whole variable domain, filled in from reference TRBV7-2 and TRBJ2-1, reads GAGVSQSPSNKVTEKGKDVELRCDPISGHTALYWYRQSLGQGLEFLIYFQGNSAPDKSGLPSDRFSAERTGGSVSTLTIQRTQQEDSAVYLCASSPGRGSLVNEQFFGPGTRLTVL.

The chain carries TRBV2 and TRBJ1-2; 8 positions match TRBD1. Germline lookup yields CDR1 SNHLY and CDR2 FYNNEI. J lost 7 bases, V lost 5 bases, and 9 bases had no gene match. The CDR3 length is 14 residues. CDR3 nucleotides: TGTGCCAGCAGTTTACTAGGACAGGGAGGTGGCTACACCTTC. It translates to CASSLLGQGGGYTF.

J is TRBJ2-2 and V is TRBV9; D is undetermined. Germline lookup yields CDR1 SGDLS and CDR2 YYNGEE. V gave up 2 bases and J gave up 7 bases, with 6 bases separating them. The CDR3 is made up of 12 amino acids. CDR3 sequence: CASSVVYGELFF. CDR3 DNA sequence: TGTGCCAGCAGCGTCGTATACGGGGAGCTGTTTTTT.

The chain employs TRBV6-5 and TRBJ1-1; 7 bases agree with TRBD1. The CDR3 covers 12 residues. Per germline, CDR1 MNHEY and CDR2 SVGAGI. Losses at the gene ends were 8 bases for V and 4 bases for J; bases not matched to a gene: 4. The CDR3 DNA reads as TGTGCCAGCCAGGGGGGATTCACTGAAGCTTTCTTT. It is translated as CASQGGFTEAFF.

The chain combines TRBV28 with TRBJ1-2, with unresolved D. Germline lookup yields CDR1 MDHEN and CDR2 SYDVKM. The V and J ends lost 2 bases and 8 bases respectively, with 9 bases between them. This CDR3 has 12 residues. CDR3 sequence: CASSLTMVGYTF. In DNA form, the CDR3 reads TGTGCCAGCAGTTTAACTATGGTGGGCTACACCTTC.

This clone was found a few times. The chain uses TRBV15 and TRBJ1-2, with no clear D. Trimming took 3 bases from V and 7 from J, leaving 12 bases between them. In germline, CDR1 is LNHNV, CDR2 YYDKDF (reference sequence). This CDR3 is built from 13 residues. CDR3 sequence (DNA): TGTGCCACCAGCAGCGTGTCTTCTGGTGGCTACACCTTC. Translated: CATSSVSSGGYTF. Full variable domain (outside the CDR3, taken from reference TRBV15 and TRBJ1-2): DAMVIQNPRYQVTQFGKPVTLSCSQTLNHNVMYWYQQKSSQAPKLLFHYYDKDFNNEADTPDNFQSRRPNTSFCFLDIRSPGLGDTAMYLCATSSVSSGGYTFGSGTRLTVV.

The chain recombines TRBV29-1 with TRBJ1-2, with 10 bases identical to TRBD1. The CDR3 has 14 residues. Germline trimming cut 7 bases from V and 3 bases from J; bases unmatched to any gene: 8. Per germline, CDR1 SQVTM and CDR2 ANQGSEA. CDR3 nucleotides: TGCAGCGCCCCGGACAGGGGGTCCTACTATGGCTACACCTTC. Its protein is CSAPDRGSYYGYTF. Based on the CDR3 plus reference TRBV29-1 and TRBJ1-2, the full variable domain is SAVISQKPSRDICQRGTSLTIQCQVDSQVTMMFWYRQQPGQSLTLIATANQGSEATYESGFVIDKFPISRPNLTFSTLTVSNMSPEDSSIYLCSAPDRGSYYGYTFGSGTRLTVV.

The chain has TRBV27 and TRBJ1-2, with TRBD1 matching over 12 bases. Germline lookup yields CDR1 MNHEY and CDR2 SMNVEV (reference sequence). V dropped 5 bases and J dropped 4; count of bases not matched to a gene: 5. The CDR3 has 15 amino acids. The CDR3 bases are TGTGCCAGCAGTGATGGGACAGGGGGCGTCTATGGCTACACCTTC. As protein: CASSDGTGGVYGYTF.

The chain carries TRBV7-9 and TRBJ1-4, with 9 positions matching TRBD1. CDR1 is SEHNR, CDR2 FQNEAQ, per germline (reference sequence). J was trimmed by 7 bases and V by 4 bases; bases with no gene match: 10. The CDR3 extends over 16 amino acids. The DNA of the CDR3 is TGTGCCAGCAGCTCGTCGGACAGGGGATGGGGTGAAAAACTGTTTTTT. Translation gives CASSSSDRGWGEKLFF.

The count of this clone is one. The chain employs TRBV27 and TRBJ1-2; 7 bases align to TRBD1. The CDR3 runs 15 residues. Germline assignment: CDR1 MNHEY and CDR2 SMNVEV (reference sequence). V lost 4 bases, J lost 3 bases, and 8 bases stayed unmatched. The DNA for the CDR3 is TGTGCCAGCAGTTCCCAGGGACAGCCTTACTATGGCTACACCTTC. Protein sequence: CASSSQGQPYYGYTF.

The J gene is TRBJ1-4, the V gene TRBV9; D unclear. This CDR3 comprises 16 residues. Between the trimmed V and J ends, which lost 4 bases and 0 bases, there was a span of 13 bases. Germline V gene lookup returns CDR1 SGDLS and CDR2 YYNGEE. The CDR3 nucleotides are TGTGCCAGCAGCTTCAGGAATTCAGCAACTAATGAAAAACTGTTTTTT. Protein sequence: CASSFRNSATNEKLFF.

CDR3 sequence: CAIRDSGTGDGYTF. CDR3 coding DNA: TGTGCCATCAGGGACTCCGGGACAGGGGACGGCTACACCTTC. The chain recombines TRBV10-3 with TRBJ1-2; TRBD1 matches 10 bases. Unmatched junction bases numbered 9, after V lost 6 bases and J lost 8 bases. CDR1 is ENHRY, CDR2 SYGVKD, per germline. The CDR3 has 14 residues.

CDR3 sequence: CATSRGTSGTDTQYF. Here the CDR3 DNA reads TGTGCCACCAGCAGAGGGACTAGCGGCACAGATACGCAGTATTTT. The gene calls are TRBV15 and TRBJ2-3; 9 bases are shared with TRBD2. V lost 1 base, J lost 1 base, and 0 bases stayed unmatched. Germline V gene sequence: CDR1 LNHNV, CDR2 YYDKDF (reference sequence). The CDR3 extends over 15 amino acids.

The genes are TRBV5-1 and TRBJ2-2, with 8 nucleotides matching TRBD1. The V gene's germline CDR1 is SGHRS and CDR2 YFSETQ. V was clipped by 3 bases and J by 2 bases; unmatched bases: 3. There are 15 residues in the CDR3. The CDR3 DNA sequence: TGCGCCAGCAGCTCGGGACAGGCTAACACCGGGGAGCTGTTTTTT. Translation: CASSSGQANTGELFF. The variable domain in full, with the rest retrieved from reference TRBV5-1 and TRBJ2-2, is KAGVTQTPRYLIKTRGQQVTLSCSPISGHRSVSWYQQTPGQGLQFLFEYFSETQRNKGNFPGRFSGRQFSNSRSEMNVSTLELGDSALYLCASSSGQANTGELFFGEGSRLTVL.

This clone is a singleton in its sample. DNA for the CDR3: TGTGCCAGCAGTACGTTGTTAGCGGGAGGCCCCTACGAGCAGTACTTC. As protein: CASSTLLAGGPYEQYF. The chain has TRBV28 and TRBJ2-7; 10 bases agree with TRBD2. V shed 5 bases and J 2 bases; nucleotides not matched to a gene: 9. The CDR3 loop spans 16 amino acids. Germline V lookup: CDR1 MDHEN, CDR2 SYDVKM.

The chain carries TRBV6-5 and TRBJ2-4; 9 bases fit TRBD1. Germline loops: CDR1 MNHEY, CDR2 SVGAGI. V lost 7 bases and J lost 9; bases outside the gene matches: 4. The CDR3 is 12 amino acids. DNA of the CDR3: TGTGCCAGCACCGACAGGGGGAGCATTCAGTACTTC. This sequence encodes CASTDRGSIQYF.

The V call is TRBV9, the J call TRBJ2-1; D is unresolved. Per the germline V gene, CDR1 is SGDLS and CDR2 is YYNGEE. The V gene lost 2 bases and the J gene lost 0 bases, with 6 bases spanning the gap. The CDR3 sequence is 14 residues long. The DNA for the CDR3 is TGTGCCAGCAGCGTTGAACACTCCTACAATGAGCAGTTCTTC. It translates to CASSVEHSYNEQFF.

This sequence joins TRBV18 and TRBJ1-3; the D gene is possibly TRBD1 (6 bases). CDR3 size: 16 residues. Per germline, CDR1 KGHSH and CDR2 LQKENI. V lost 0 bases and J lost 0, with 9 bases in between. CDR3 DNA sequence: TGTGCCAGCTCACCACCGAGGGACAACTCTGGAAACACCATATATTTT. This translates into CASSPPRDNSGNTIYF.

The gene calls are TRBV19 and TRBJ2-5, with TRBD2 identical over 7 bases. The V segment lost 4 bases and the J segment 13 bases; nucleotides outside the gene matches: 15. This CDR3 has 14 residues. Germline V gene sequence: CDR1 LNHDA, CDR2 SQIVND (reference sequence). The CDR3 protein is CASSNRQIGGVRYF. CDR3 bases: TGTGCCAGTAGTAATCGGCAAATTGGGGGGGTTCGGTACTTC. Filled out from reference TRBV19 and TRBJ2-5, the complete variable domain reads DGGITQSPKYLFRKEGQNVTLSCEQNLNHDAMYWYRQDPGQGLRLIYYSQIVNDFQKGDIAEGYSVSREKKESFPLTVTSAQKNPTAFYLCASSNRQIGGVRYFGPGTRLLVL.